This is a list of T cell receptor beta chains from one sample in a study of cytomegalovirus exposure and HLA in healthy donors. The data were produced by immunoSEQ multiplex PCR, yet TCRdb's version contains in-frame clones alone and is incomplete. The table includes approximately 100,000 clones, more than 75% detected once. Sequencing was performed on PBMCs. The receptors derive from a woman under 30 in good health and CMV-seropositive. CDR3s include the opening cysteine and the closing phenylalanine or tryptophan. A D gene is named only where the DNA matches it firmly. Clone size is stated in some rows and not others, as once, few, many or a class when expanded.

CDR3aa: CASSGDRSTEAFF; CDR3nt: TGTGCCAGCAGCGGGGACAGGTCCACTGAAGCTTTCTTT; j_gene: TRBJ1-1; v_gene: TRBV9; d_gene: TRBD1; abundance: NA
CDR3aa: CASSYEGGRSNEQFF; CDR3nt: TGTGCCAGCAGTTACGAAGGGGGCAGGAGCAATGAGCAGTTCTTC; j_gene: TRBJ2-1; v_gene: TRBV6-5; d_gene: TRBD1; abundance: NA
CDR3aa: CASSPPGLSGSEFF; CDR3nt: TGTGCCAGCTCACCCCCGGGACTGTCAGGGAGTGAGTTCTTC; j_gene: TRBJ2-1; v_gene: TRBV18; d_gene: NA; abundance: NA
CDR3aa: CASSYLAGQRVHEQYF; CDR3nt: TGTGCCAGCAGTTACTTAGCGGGACAAAGAGTCCACGAGCAGTACTTC; j_gene: TRBJ2-7; v_gene: TRBV6-6; d_gene: TRBD2; abundance: NA
CDR3aa: CASSHSGLHGNEQFF; CDR3nt: TGTGCCAGCAGCCACTCAGGACTACACGGCAATGAGCAGTTCTTC; j_gene: TRBJ2-1; v_gene: TRBV4-2; d_gene: NA; abundance: NA
CDR3aa: CATSRDSLGTEAFF; CDR3nt: TGTGCCACCAGCAGAGACAGCCTAGGAACAGAAGCTTTCTTT; j_gene: TRBJ1-1; v_gene: TRBV15; d_gene: NA; abundance: NA
CDR3aa: CATSAGGLAGGSGQYF; CDR3nt: TGTGCCACCAGCGCCGGGGGACTAGCGGGAGGGAGTGGGCAGTACTTC; j_gene: TRBJ2-7; v_gene: TRBV15; d_gene: TRBD2; abundance: NA
CDR3aa: CAWTGLNPWYGYTF; CDR3nt: TGTGCCTGGACGGGACTGAACCCGTGGTATGGCTACACCTTC; j_gene: TRBJ1-2; v_gene: TRBV30; d_gene: NA; abundance: NA
CDR3aa: CASSWDRRNYGYTF; CDR3nt: TGTGCCAGCAGCTGGGACAGGCGCAACTATGGCTACACCTTC; j_gene: TRBJ1-2; v_gene: TRBV11-2; d_gene: TRBD1; abundance: NA
CDR3aa: CASGGGYSNQPQHF; CDR3nt: TGTGCCAGCGGCGGAGGTTATAGCAATCAGCCCCAGCATTTT; j_gene: TRBJ1-5; v_gene: TRBV6-5; d_gene: NA; abundance: once
CDR3aa: CASIQGLAGVETQYF; CDR3nt: TGCGCCAGCATTCAAGGACTAGCGGGAGTAGAGACCCAGTACTTC; j_gene: TRBJ2-5; v_gene: TRBV5-1; d_gene: TRBD2; abundance: NA
CDR3aa: CASSFLAGAGNQPQHF; CDR3nt: TGTGCCAGCAGCTTCCTGGCGGGGGCTGGCAATCAGCCCCAGCATTTT; j_gene: TRBJ1-5; v_gene: TRBV5-6; d_gene: NA; abundance: NA
CDR3aa: CASSERGGYQPQHF; CDR3nt: TGTGCCAGCAGTGAAAGAGGAGGGTATCAGCCCCAGCATTTT; j_gene: TRBJ1-5; v_gene: TRBV6-1; d_gene: NA; abundance: NA
CDR3aa: CASSGGSSMGRGYTF; CDR3nt: TGTGCCAGCAGCGGAGGCTCGTCAATGGGCAGGGGCTACACCTTC; j_gene: TRBJ1-2; v_gene: TRBV7-2; d_gene: NA; abundance: NA
CDR3aa: CASSIASGGSGGNEQFF; CDR3nt: TGTGCCAGTAGTATAGCTAGCGGGGGCTCGGGAGGCAATGAGCAGTTCTTC; j_gene: TRBJ2-1; v_gene: TRBV19; d_gene: TRBD2; abundance: NA
CDR3aa: CASRSVGEVDEQYF; CDR3nt: TGCGCCAGCAGATCGGTGGGAGAGGTTGACGAGCAGTACTTC; j_gene: TRBJ2-7; v_gene: TRBV5-1; d_gene: NA; abundance: few
CDR3aa: CSVVGGRENEQYF; CDR3nt: TGCAGCGTTGTAGGCGGGAGGGAGAACGAGCAGTACTTC; j_gene: TRBJ2-7; v_gene: TRBV29-1; d_gene: TRBD2; abundance: NA
CDR3aa: CASSLGLRLNEQFF; CDR3nt: TGTGCCAGCAGTCTGGGACTACGACTCAATGAGCAGTTCTTC; j_gene: TRBJ2-1; v_gene: TRBV28; d_gene: TRBD2; abundance: few
CDR3aa: CASRLRGIDYNSPLHF; CDR3nt: TGTGCCAGCAGACTCAGGGGGATCGACTATAATTCACCCCTCCACTTT; j_gene: TRBJ1-6; v_gene: TRBV6-6; d_gene: TRBD1; abundance: NA
CDR3aa: CASSQDPQGLGRWSEQFF; CDR3nt: TGCGCCAGCAGCCAAGATCCGCAGGGACTAGGGCGATGGAGTGAGCAGTTCTTC; j_gene: TRBJ2-1; v_gene: TRBV4-3; d_gene: TRBD2; abundance: few
CDR3aa: CAWAGPPSETQYF; CDR3nt: TGTGCCTGGGCGGGTCCTCCTAGTGAGACCCAGTACTTC; j_gene: TRBJ2-5; v_gene: TRBV30; d_gene: NA; abundance: NA
CDR3aa: CASSQTRAGDHEQYF; CDR3nt: TGCGCCAGCAGCCAAACACGAGCGGGAGATCACGAGCAGTACTTC; j_gene: TRBJ2-7; v_gene: TRBV4-3; d_gene: TRBD2; abundance: NA
CDR3aa: CASSLFDRDTEAFF; CDR3nt: TGTGCCAGCAGCTTGTTTGACAGGGACACTGAAGCTTTCTTT; j_gene: TRBJ1-1; v_gene: TRBV5-6; d_gene: TRBD1; abundance: NA
CDR3aa: CASSTGQGRQPQHF; CDR3nt: TGTGCCAGTAGTACCGGACAGGGCCGTCAGCCCCAGCATTTT; j_gene: TRBJ1-5; v_gene: TRBV19; d_gene: TRBD1; abundance: NA
CDR3aa: CAISQDFYYNEQFF; CDR3nt: TGTGCCATCTCGCAGGATTTTTACTACAATGAGCAGTTCTTC; j_gene: TRBJ2-1; v_gene: TRBV6-1; d_gene: NA; abundance: NA
CDR3aa: CTSSLPGNEQFF; CDR3nt: TGCACCAGCAGCTTACCGGGGAATGAGCAGTTCTTC; j_gene: TRBJ2-1; v_gene: TRBV5-1; d_gene: NA; abundance: once
CDR3aa: CASSPSGGNEQYF; CDR3nt: TGTGCCAGCTCACCTTCAGGGGGCAACGAGCAGTACTTC; j_gene: TRBJ2-7; v_gene: TRBV18; d_gene: TRBD1; abundance: NA
CDR3aa: CASSFTAGREYVYEQYF; CDR3nt: TGTGCCAGCAGTTTTACCGCCGGGCGGGAGTATGTCTACGAGCAGTACTTC; j_gene: TRBJ2-7; v_gene: TRBV27; d_gene: TRBD2; abundance: NA
CDR3aa: CASRPQQGTGNTIYF; CDR3nt: TGTGCCAGCAGACCACAACAGGGGACCGGAAACACCATATATTTT; j_gene: TRBJ1-3; v_gene: TRBV28; d_gene: TRBD1; abundance: NA
CDR3aa: CASSPGTGQGLNIQYF; CDR3nt: TGTGCCAGCAGCCCCGGTACGGGACAGGGGTTAAACATTCAGTACTTC; j_gene: TRBJ2-4; v_gene: TRBV28; d_gene: TRBD1; abundance: NA
CDR3aa: CASSYYQGANNSPLHF; CDR3nt: TGTGCCAGCAGTTATTATCAGGGGGCCAATAATTCACCCCTCCACTTT; j_gene: TRBJ1-6; v_gene: TRBV6-6; d_gene: TRBD1; abundance: NA
CDR3aa: CASSREGALYEQYF; CDR3nt: TGTGCCAGTTCGCGGGAGGGGGCGTTGTACGAGCAGTACTTC; j_gene: TRBJ2-7; v_gene: TRBV14; d_gene: TRBD2; abundance: NA
CDR3aa: CASSLGGLAGEESEQFF; CDR3nt: TGCGCCAGCAGCTTGGGGGGACTAGCGGGGGAGGAGAGTGAGCAGTTCTTC; j_gene: TRBJ2-1; v_gene: TRBV5-1; d_gene: TRBD2; abundance: NA
CDR3aa: CASSPGLQSYEQYF; CDR3nt: TGTGCCAGCAGCCCAGGACTGCAGTCCTACGAGCAGTACTTC; j_gene: TRBJ2-7; v_gene: TRBV13; d_gene: NA; abundance: NA
CDR3aa: CASSFVGGGTNEKLFF; CDR3nt: TGTGCCAGCAGTTTTGTAGGGGGTGGAACTAATGAAAAACTGTTTTTT; j_gene: TRBJ1-4; v_gene: TRBV28; d_gene: NA; abundance: NA
CDR3aa: CASSKGSSGSYEQYF; CDR3nt: TGTGCCAGTAGTAAGGGATCTTCAGGGTCCTACGAGCAGTACTTC; j_gene: TRBJ2-7; v_gene: TRBV19; d_gene: NA; abundance: NA
CDR3aa: CASSPVKPMNTEAFF; CDR3nt: TGTGCCAGTAGCCCGGTTAAACCTATGAACACTGAAGCTTTCTTT; j_gene: TRBJ1-1; v_gene: TRBV19; d_gene: NA; abundance: once
CDR3aa: CATSRPDRESPLHF; CDR3nt: TGTGCCACCAGCAGGCCCGACAGGGAATCACCCCTCCACTTT; j_gene: TRBJ1-6; v_gene: TRBV15; d_gene: TRBD1; abundance: once
CDR3aa: CSAVGRQFF; CDR3nt: TGCAGTGCTGTGGGGCGGCAGTTCTTC; j_gene: TRBJ2-1; v_gene: TRBV20-1; d_gene: NA; abundance: NA
CDR3aa: CASSPRGGKGQPQHF; CDR3nt: TGTGCCAGTAGTCCCCGGGGGGGGAAGGGCCAGCCCCAGCATTTT; j_gene: TRBJ1-5; v_gene: TRBV19; d_gene: NA; abundance: NA
CDR3aa: CASSSSGGSTDTQYF; CDR3nt: TGTGCCAGCAGTTCCTCTGGCGGGAGCACAGATACGCAGTATTTT; j_gene: TRBJ2-3; v_gene: TRBV6-6; d_gene: NA; abundance: NA
CDR3aa: CASSLGGGTEAFF; CDR3nt: TGCGCCAGCAGCTTGGGGGGAGGCACTGAAGCTTTCTTT; j_gene: TRBJ1-1; v_gene: TRBV5-1; d_gene: NA; abundance: NA
CDR3aa: CASTLGGYEQYF; CDR3nt: TGTGCCAGCACCCTCGGGGGCTACGAGCAGTACTTC; j_gene: TRBJ2-7; v_gene: TRBV28; d_gene: NA; abundance: NA
CDR3aa: CASSLDRETQYF; CDR3nt: TGTGCCAGCAGCCTGGACAGGGAGACCCAGTACTTC; j_gene: TRBJ2-5; v_gene: TRBV7-2; d_gene: TRBD1; abundance: NA
CDR3aa: CASRPSMNTEAFF; CDR3nt: TGTGCCAGCAGGCCGTCTATGAACACTGAAGCTTTCTTT; j_gene: TRBJ1-1; v_gene: TRBV6-5; d_gene: NA; abundance: few
CDR3aa: CASSHGLAGGPEQYF; CDR3nt: TGTGCCAGCAGCCACGGACTAGCGGGAGGGCCCGAGCAGTACTTC; j_gene: TRBJ2-7; v_gene: TRBV11-3; d_gene: TRBD2; abundance: NA
CDR3aa: CAWKPRAGGIYEQYF; CDR3nt: TGTGCCTGGAAGCCCCGGGCGGGAGGGATCTACGAGCAGTACTTC; j_gene: TRBJ2-7; v_gene: TRBV30; d_gene: TRBD2; abundance: NA
CDR3aa: CASSVGTGGPYEQYF; CDR3nt: TGTGCCAGCAGCGTCGGGACAGGGGGACCCTACGAGCAGTACTTC; j_gene: TRBJ2-7; v_gene: TRBV9; d_gene: TRBD1; abundance: NA
CDR3aa: CASSYRRGTSGNTIYF; CDR3nt: TGTGCCAGCAGTTATAGGCGGGGGACCTCTGGAAACACCATATATTTT; j_gene: TRBJ1-3; v_gene: TRBV6-5; d_gene: NA; abundance: NA
CDR3aa: CSVGGQSYEQYF; CDR3nt: TGCAGCGTTGGAGGACAGTCCTACGAGCAGTACTTC; j_gene: TRBJ2-7; v_gene: TRBV29-1; d_gene: NA; abundance: NA
CDR3aa: CASSPTTGSSPLHF; CDR3nt: TGTGCCAGCTCACCAACGACAGGGAGTTCACCCCTCCACTTT; j_gene: TRBJ1-6; v_gene: TRBV18; d_gene: TRBD1; abundance: NA
CDR3aa: CASSKAGNEQFF; CDR3nt: TGCGCCAGCAGCAAGGCGGGAAATGAGCAGTTCTTC; j_gene: TRBJ2-1; v_gene: TRBV5-1; d_gene: NA; abundance: NA
CDR3aa: CASSQDSTGQLTDTQYF; CDR3nt: TGCGCCAGCAGCCAAGATAGTACCGGACAGTTAACAGATACGCAGTATTTT; j_gene: TRBJ2-3; v_gene: TRBV5-5; d_gene: NA; abundance: NA
CDR3aa: CASSYTGKTGETQYF; CDR3nt: TGTGCCAGCTCATACACCGGGAAAACTGGGGAGACCCAGTACTTC; j_gene: TRBJ2-5; v_gene: TRBV18; d_gene: NA; abundance: NA
CDR3aa: CASRPSGSKNIQYF; CDR3nt: TGTGCCAGCAGGCCCTCAGGGTCAAAAAACATTCAGTACTTC; j_gene: TRBJ2-4; v_gene: TRBV28; d_gene: NA; abundance: once
CDR3aa: CARSLVLFDTQYF; CDR3nt: TGTGCCAGAAGCCTCGTTTTGTTCGATACGCAGTATTTT; j_gene: TRBJ2-3; v_gene: TRBV7-5; d_gene: NA; abundance: NA
CDR3aa: CASSLDREGTGELFF; CDR3nt: TGTGCCAGCAGTTTGGACAGGGAAGGAACCGGGGAGCTGTTTTTT; j_gene: TRBJ2-2; v_gene: TRBV27; d_gene: TRBD1; abundance: NA
CDR3aa: CASHILPNTEAFF; CDR3nt: TGCGCCAGCCACATTCTCCCGAACACTGAAGCTTTCTTT; j_gene: TRBJ1-1; v_gene: TRBV5-1; d_gene: NA; abundance: NA
CDR3aa: CASSIAGLETQYF; CDR3nt: TGTGCCAGTAGTATTGCCGGGTTAGAGACCCAGTACTTC; j_gene: TRBJ2-5; v_gene: TRBV19; d_gene: NA; abundance: NA